A single sample is the source of the 19 T cell receptor beta chains below, sequenced in a study of regulatory T cells in long-lasting Graves disease. Researchers made TCR beta libraries by using iRepertoire HTBI primers and running Arm-PCR on CDR3 regions. TCRdb recomputed calls from the multiplex PCR reads with MiXCR, one row per CDR3 protein. The sample contains about 620,000 distinct CDR3 sequences, 16% of which appear only once. The sample's time point: newly diagnosed GD, antithyroid drugs for less than 3 months. PBMCs provided the RNA from which the TCR library was made. These same data were also listed under a study on T cells in Graves' hyperthyroidism and ophthalmopathy.

The sample here was peripheral blood mononuclear cells (PBMCs), taken at new diagnosis, from a patient treated with antithyroid drugs. These receptors all stem from a woman aged 25 to 39 with Graves disease.

This clonotype has at least ten counts. This chain connects TRBV29-1 to TRBJ1-2; no definite D call. Looked up from germline, CDR1 is SQVTM and CDR2 is ANQGSEA. The CDR3 has 15 residues. Trimming pared 1 base from V and 4 bases from J, leaving 16 bases between. The CDR3: CSVEGLGSKGYGYTF. DNA of the CDR3: TGCAGCGTTGAAGGGTTAGGTAGCAAGGGCTATGGCTACACCTTC.

This clonotype was seen at least ten times. The chain carries TRBV20-1 and TRBJ2-5, with 9 bases fitting TRBD2. With V trimmed by 1 base and J by 5 bases, 5 bases remained unmatched. The CDR3 is 14 residues long. Germline V lookup: CDR1 DFQATT, CDR2 SNEGSKA (reference sequence). The CDR3 loop is CSARAGLAGETQYF. In DNA form, the CDR3 reads TGCAGTGCTAGAGCGGGACTAGCTGGGGAGACCCAGTACTTC.

This clonotype has ten or more counts. This chain uses TRBV7-9 with TRBJ2-1; TRBD2 matches 13 bases. Germline CDR1 SEHNR, CDR2 FQNEAQ (reference sequence). This CDR3 is built from 17 residues. The ends lost 4 bases at V and 2 bases at J; junction bases unmatched: 5. CDR3 sequence (DNA): TGTGCCAGCAGCTGGACTAGCGGGAGTTGGACCTACAATGAGCAGTTCTTC. The encoded protein is CASSWTSGSWTYNEQFF.

This clonotype was counted a few times. The genes are TRBV5-1 and TRBJ2-7, with D possibly being TRBD1 (5 bases). CDR1 and CDR2 (germline): SGHRS, YFSETQ. The CDR3 spans 15 residues. The ends were cut back, 4 bases at V and 2 bases at J, with 16 bases in the middle. The CDR3 nucleotides read TGCGCCAGCAGCGGACAAGCGACCTCAACCTACGAGCAGTACTTC. Amino acid sequence: CASSGQATSTYEQYF. Combining the CDR3 with reference TRBV5-1 and TRBJ2-7 gives the whole variable domain KAGVTQTPRYLIKTRGQQVTLSCSPISGHRSVSWYQQTPGQGLQFLFEYFSETQRNKGNFPGRFSGRQFSNSRSEMNVSTLELGDSALYLCASSGQATSTYEQYFGPGTRLTVT.

This clonotype has a handful of counts. This chain uses TRBV6-5 with TRBJ2-4, with a possible D match to TRBD1 (6 bases). V was cut by 2 bases and J by 0 bases, with 20 bases left in between. The CDR3 extends over 19 amino acids. Germline V gives CDR1 MNHEY, CDR2 SVGAGI. CDR3 sequence reads: CASSYRPGHSLIAKNIQYF. CDR3 nucleotides: TGTGCCAGCAGTTACAGACCGGGACATTCTCTCATAGCCAAAAACATTCAGTACTTC.

This clonotype turned up a few times. This sequence joins TRBV7-8 and TRBJ2-1; 13 positions agree with TRBD2. The CDR3 sequence is 15 residues long. Per germline, CDR1 SGHVS and CDR2 FQNEAQ. Trimming cost V 4 bases and J 6 bases; bases outside gene matches: 3. Here the CDR3 reads CASSSLAGGLNEQFF. The DNA of the CDR3 is TGTGCCAGCAGCTCACTAGCGGGAGGGCTCAATGAGCAGTTCTTC. Filled out from reference TRBV7-8 and TRBJ2-1, the complete variable domain reads GAGVSQSPRYKVAKRGQDVALRCDPISGHVSLFWYQQALGQGPEFLTYFQNEAQLDKSGLPSDRFFAERPEGSVSTLKIQRTQQEDSAVYLCASSSLAGGLNEQFFGPGTRLTVL.

This clonotype has more than one count but fewer than ten. The chain recombines TRBV5-1 with TRBJ2-2, with D maybe TRBD1 (6 bases). Germline lookup yields CDR1 SGHRS and CDR2 YFSETQ. The CDR3 is made up of 14 amino acids. Between the trimmed V and J ends, which lost 4 bases and 0 bases, there was a span of 7 bases. The CDR3 sequence: CASSRDTNTGELFF. As DNA, the CDR3 is TGCGCCAGCAGCAGGGACACGAACACCGGGGAGCTGTTTTTT.

This clonotype was counted ten times or more. The genes are TRBV19 and TRBJ2-7; maybe TRBD2 (5 bases). The CDR3 runs 15 residues. CDR1 and CDR2 (germline): LNHDA, SQIVND (reference sequence). V was shortened by 3 bases and J by 2 bases, with 14 bases between the two germline ends. The CDR3 region is CASSIEGGGPYEQYF. The CDR3 nucleotides are TGTGCCAGTAGTATTGAGGGCGGCGGGCCCTACGAGCAGTACTTC.

This clonotype was found many times. The chain is built from TRBV5-5 and TRBJ2-1; possible D gene TRBD1, 6 bases. CDR1 is SGHKS, CDR2 YYEKEE, per germline (reference sequence). The CDR3 covers 14 residues. V dropped 4 bases and J dropped 14 bases, with 22 bases sitting between them. The CDR3 region is CASSALQGPGSKFF. CDR3 bases: TGTGCCAGCAGCGCCTTGCAGGGGCCCGGGTCGAAGTTCTTC.

This clonotype was seen many times. The chain links TRBV7-9 to TRBJ2-5; tentative D call: TRBD1 (5 bases). The CDR3 consists of 14 residues. Germline-derived CDR1 and CDR2 are SEHNR and FQNEAQ (reference sequence). The V end lost 3 bases, the J end lost 4 bases, and 12 bases lay between the germline ends. In nucleotides, the CDR3 is TGTGCCAGCAGCTTGGCCAGGGATGGAGAGACCCAGTACTTC. As protein: CASSLARDGETQYF.

This rearrangement joins TRBV3-1 to TRBJ1-6; maybe TRBD1 (5 bases). There are 14 residues in the CDR3. Germline CDR1 LGHDT, CDR2 YNNKEL (reference sequence). V was cut by 1 base and J by 7 bases, with 8 bases left in between. The CDR3, as DNA: TGTGCCAGCAGCCAAGTGTGGGGGAATTCACCCCTCCACTTT. Amino acid sequence: CASSQVWGNSPLHF.

The sample holds many counts of this clonotype. The chain uses TRBV7-9 and TRBJ2-5; TRBD1 might be the D (5 bases). The germline V and J ends were trimmed by 5 bases and 5 bases, with 18 bases remaining between them. Germline CDR1 is SEHNR and CDR2 is FQNEAQ (reference sequence). The CDR3 contains 15 residues. This CDR3 is CASSPSPGNGETQYF. CDR3 bases: TGTGCCAGCAGCCCCTCCCCAGGGAATGGGGAGACCCAGTACTTC.

The rearrangement links TRBV29-1 to TRBJ2-5; the match to TRBD2 covers 9 bases. This CDR3 region has 13 residues. Germline V gives CDR1 SQVTM, CDR2 ANQGSEA. Trimming took 6 bases from V and 0 from J; bases not matched to a gene: 2. This CDR3 reads CSVAGGYQETQYF. In nucleotides, the CDR3 is TGCAGCGTAGCGGGAGGATACCAAGAGACCCAGTACTTC.

This clonotype occurred a few times. The V and J genes are TRBV7-3 and TRBJ2-4; 10 bases agree with TRBD2. Germline CDR1 reads SGHTA; CDR2 reads FQGTGA. V lost 2 bases, J lost 9 bases, and 4 bases stayed unmatched. CDR3 length: 14 residues. CDR3 nucleotides: TGTGCCAGCAGCTTAGGGACTAGCGACGGCATTCAGTACTTC. Its protein is CASSLGTSDGIQYF.

The CDR3 sequence: CASSSPDKLTYEQYF. CDR3 bases: TGTGCCAGCAGCTCCCCAGACAAATTAACCTACGAGCAGTACTTC. This chain uses TRBV7-9 with TRBJ2-7; D is unclear. This CDR3 contains 15 residues. The germline V and J ends were trimmed by 4 bases and 2 bases, with 15 bases remaining between them. The germline CDR1 and CDR2 sequences are SEHNR and FQNEAQ (reference sequence).

This chain links TRBV7-2 with TRBJ2-7, with 7 bases fitting TRBD2. In germline, CDR1 is SGHTA, CDR2 FQGNSA. This CDR3 has 14 amino acids. Trimming took 1 base from V and 6 from J; bases not matched to a gene: 6. CDR3 residues: CASSLETTSTEQYF. The CDR3 DNA reads TGTGCCAGCAGCTTAGAAACGACTAGCACCGAGCAGTACTTC. The whole variable domain, remainder taken from reference TRBV7-2 and TRBJ2-7, is GAGVSQSPSNKVTEKGKDVELRCDPISGHTALYWYRQSLGQGLEFLIYFQGNSAPDKSGLPSDRFSAERTGGSVSTLTIQRTQQEDSAVYLCASSLETTSTEQYFGPGTRLTVT.

V and J are TRBV28 and TRBJ1-3; tentative D call: TRBD1 (6 bases). The CDR3 covers 15 residues. The V gene's germline CDR1 is MDHEN and CDR2 SYDVKM. The V and J ends lost 0 bases and 4 bases respectively, with 10 bases between them. DNA for the CDR3: TGTGCCAGCAGTTTATGGGCGGGACAAGGAAACACCATATATTTT. Protein: CASSLWAGQGNTIYF.

This clonotype was observed a few times. The V gene is TRBV10-3, the J gene TRBJ2-1; perhaps TRBD2 as D (6 bases). The CDR3 runs 16 residues. The ends were cut back, 3 bases at V and 6 bases at J, with 18 bases in the middle. Germline CDR1 reads ENHRY; CDR2 reads SYGVKD. The CDR3 nucleotides are TGTGCCATCAGTGACCCCGGCGGGGCCTCCCCCAATGAGCAGTTCTTC. Translating it yields CAISDPGGASPNEQFF.

The chain recombines TRBV15 with TRBJ1-5; D possibly corresponds to TRBD1 (5 bases). The germline V gene encodes CDR1 LNHNV and CDR2 YYDKDF (reference sequence). V was pared by 5 bases and J by 7 bases, with 12 bases between. The CDR3 is made up of 13 amino acids. The CDR3 loop is CATSVQGSQPQHF. CDR3 sequence (DNA): TGTGCCACCAGCGTCCAGGGCTCACAGCCCCAGCATTTT.